The sequence of this TCR beta chain was determined in a study of CD8 T cells in Susac syndrome. RNA was extracted with the RNeasy kit, and a quantity of about 0.45 to 1 ug was reverse transcribed using random hexamers. TCRdb re-analysed the immunoSEQ multiplex PCR reads in MiXCR, keeping a single row per CDR3 protein. The sample contains over 150,000 distinct CDR3 sequences, 85% to 95% of which appear only once. Per the germline V gene, CDR1 is SNHLY and CDR2 is FYNNEI. Trimming took 6 bases from V and 4 from J, leaving 15 bases between them. The CDR3 sequence is 14 residues long. The sequence derives from a human donor with Susac syndrome. The sequenced material came from CD4+ T cells from PBMCs. The rearrangement joins TRBV2 to TRBJ1-2; D is perhaps TRBD1 (6 bases). CDR3 sequence reads: CASRSDSRTYGYTF. CDR3 DNA: TGTGCCAGCAGGTCGGACAGCCGAACCTATGGCTACACCTTC.